Sequencing of this TCR beta chain was carried out in a study of blood T cell repertoires in COVID-19 (TCRdb year 2020). For context, the study as a whole: Samples from collaborators originated in the United States, Italy and Spain and spanned both the acute and convalescent phases of COVID-19. The prospective study material was composed of cDNA or gDNA derived from T cells, B-cell-depleted T cells, or PBMCs. Subjects who had been exposed to COVID-19, were actively infected with it, or had recovered from it provided the deeply sampled blood TCRbeta repertoires that made up the dataset. A freely available public database, intended as a resource for researchers studying the immune response to SARS-CoV-2, is where the repertoires were released. The samples were drawn from the first 160 participants of the ongoing ImmuneRACE study and from about 1,200 subjects provided by 6 global collaborators. Sample metadata almost always included a de-identified subject ID, COVID-19 status, age in years and sex. HLA class I and class II types, where available, came from metadata supplied by the sample provider rather than from assay-based typing. General findings and caveats noted by the study authors: The quantity of clinical and demographic metadata differed by source and by participant and was supplied without curation.

TCRbeta CDR3 regions were amplified from genomic DNA using the immunoSEQ Assay, a bias-controlled multiplex PCR. The paper's data handling went like this. The number of nucleated cells in each sample was estimated by amplification of reference gene primers within the assay. To quantify the absolute abundance of each unique TCRbeta CDR3 rearrangement, sequence reads were collapsed and filtered. Productive Simpson clonality was computed per sample as the square root of Simpson's diversity index over productive rearrangements. Entries here come from immuneACCESS through TCRdb and include only in-frame sequences with V and J called. Some clones fail to appear in such tables; in the studies checked, an unresolved V gene covers under half of the shortfall, and the cause of the remainder is unknown. V and J calls and clone size are copied from that table; D and trimming were computed from the DNA. The sample records a few hundred thousand clones, around 80% of which are singletons. Approximately 1.3% of the sample lies in the top ten.

The collaborating institutions used their own protocols to collect whole blood in K2EDTA tubes. Collaborator samples were shipped for TCRbeta analysis as frozen whole blood, isolated PBMCs, or DNA extracted from either sample type. This clone has only a few counts. Its antigen target is currently unknown. One base away there is no much larger clone; base qualities are not given. The CDR3 covers 13 residues, taking in both the cysteine and the phenylalanine. Of all the DNA, just the CDR3 is kept, 39 bases in frame from base 1. The germline V gene (reference sequence) provides CDR1 MNHEY and CDR2 SMNVEV. The trim is 4 bases for V and 9 bases for J, with a gap of 15 bases between the germline ends.

The receptor's source is a woman aged 50 to 65 with acute or convalescent COVID-19. The rearranged chain carries TRBV27 and TRBJ1-1; TRBD1 is a possible D gene, resting on 6 matching bases. Sequences were obtained from peripheral blood. The nucleotide sequence reads as follows: TGTGCCAGCAGTTCGGACCGCGACAGGAAAGCTTTCTTT. Its coded protein is CASSSDRDRKAFF.